This T cell receptor (beta chain) emerged from a study of beta chain features in type 1 diabetes. Whole-study context: There was similarity between patients and healthy donors in age, gender and cell yields.

The authors reverse transcribed all of the isolated RNA, so sequencing captured expressed TCRB transcripts. The method was immunoSEQ multiplex PCR; TCRdb's version includes in-frame clones alone and lacks a portion of them. The table records around 430,000 clones, about 30% of them present only once. Germline V gene lookup returns CDR1 SGHDT and CDR2 YYEEEE. V lost 4 bases and J lost 0; bases outside the gene matches: 4. The CDR3 is made up of 15 amino acids. The chain recombines TRBV5-6 with TRBJ2-5; 9 bases align to TRBD2. The origin of this receptor is a man aged 18 to 29 in good health. Sequencing was done on a sample of naive CD4+ T cells from blood. The DNA of the CDR3 is TGTGCCAGCAGCGGCGGGAGGGCGTACCAAGAGACCCAGTACTTC. Translated: CASSGGRAYQETQYF.